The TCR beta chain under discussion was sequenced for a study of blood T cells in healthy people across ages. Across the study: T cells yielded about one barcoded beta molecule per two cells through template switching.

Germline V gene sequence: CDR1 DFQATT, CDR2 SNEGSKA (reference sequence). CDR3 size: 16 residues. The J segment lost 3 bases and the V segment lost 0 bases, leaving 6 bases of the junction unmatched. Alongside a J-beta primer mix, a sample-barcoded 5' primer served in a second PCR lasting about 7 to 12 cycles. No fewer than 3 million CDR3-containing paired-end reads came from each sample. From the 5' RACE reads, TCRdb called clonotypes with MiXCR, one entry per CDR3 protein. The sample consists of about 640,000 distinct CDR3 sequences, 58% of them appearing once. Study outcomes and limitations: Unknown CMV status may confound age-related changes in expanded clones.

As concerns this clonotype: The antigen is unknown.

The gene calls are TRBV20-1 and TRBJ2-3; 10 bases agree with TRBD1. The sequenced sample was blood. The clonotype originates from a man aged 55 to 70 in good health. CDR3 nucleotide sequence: TGCAGTGCTAGAGATGGAGACAGGGGGCGGACAGATACGCAGTATTTT. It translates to CSARDGDRGRTDTQYF.